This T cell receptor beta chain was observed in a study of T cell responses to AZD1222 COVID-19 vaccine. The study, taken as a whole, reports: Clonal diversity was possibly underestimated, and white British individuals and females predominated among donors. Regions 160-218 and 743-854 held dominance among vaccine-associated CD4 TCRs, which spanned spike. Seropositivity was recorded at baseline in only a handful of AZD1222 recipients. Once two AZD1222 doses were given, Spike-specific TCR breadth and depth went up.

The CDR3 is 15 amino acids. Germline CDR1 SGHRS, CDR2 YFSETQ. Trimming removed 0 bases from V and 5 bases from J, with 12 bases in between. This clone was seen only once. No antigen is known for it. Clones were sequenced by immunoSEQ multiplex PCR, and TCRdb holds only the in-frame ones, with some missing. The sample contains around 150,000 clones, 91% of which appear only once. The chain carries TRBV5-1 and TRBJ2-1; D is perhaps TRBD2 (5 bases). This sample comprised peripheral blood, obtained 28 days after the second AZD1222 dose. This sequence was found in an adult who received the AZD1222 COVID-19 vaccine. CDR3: CASSLVLSGNNEQFF. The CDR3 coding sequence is TGCGCCAGCAGCTTGGTTCTTTCGGGAAACAATGAGCAGTTCTTC.